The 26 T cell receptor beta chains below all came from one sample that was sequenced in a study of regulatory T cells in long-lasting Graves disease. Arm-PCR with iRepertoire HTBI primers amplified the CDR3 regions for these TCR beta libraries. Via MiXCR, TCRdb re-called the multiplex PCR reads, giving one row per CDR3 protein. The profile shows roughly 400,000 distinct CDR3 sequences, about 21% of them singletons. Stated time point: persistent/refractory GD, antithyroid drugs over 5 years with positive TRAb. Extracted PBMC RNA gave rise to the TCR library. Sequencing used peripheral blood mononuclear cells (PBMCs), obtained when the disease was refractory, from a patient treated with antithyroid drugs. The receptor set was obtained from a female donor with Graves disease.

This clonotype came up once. The CDR3 protein is CASSLGGGLISGYTF. CDR3 bases: TGTGCCAGCAGCTTAGGGGGGGGCCTGATCTCCGGCTACACCTTC. The V gene is TRBV7-9, the J gene TRBJ1-2; D perhaps matches TRBD1 (6 bases). Germline V gives CDR1 SEHNR, CDR2 FQNEAQ (reference sequence). Deletions cut 1 base from V and 8 bases from J, with 17 bases between. The length of the CDR3 is 15 residues.

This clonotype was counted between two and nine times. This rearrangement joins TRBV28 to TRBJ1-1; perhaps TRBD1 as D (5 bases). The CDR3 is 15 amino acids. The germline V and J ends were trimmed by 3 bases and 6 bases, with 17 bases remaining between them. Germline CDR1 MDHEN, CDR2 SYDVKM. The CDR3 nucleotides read TGTGCCAGCAGTTTTTCCCCTTCGGGGGTAGCTGAAGCTTTCTTT. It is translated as CASSFSPSGVAEAFF.

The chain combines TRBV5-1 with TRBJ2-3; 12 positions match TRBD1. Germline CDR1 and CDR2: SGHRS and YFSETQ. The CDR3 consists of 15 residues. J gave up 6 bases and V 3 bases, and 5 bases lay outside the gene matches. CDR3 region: CASSSGQGARDTQYF. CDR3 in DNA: TGCGCCAGCAGCTCGGGACAGGGGGCAAGGGATACGCAGTATTTT.

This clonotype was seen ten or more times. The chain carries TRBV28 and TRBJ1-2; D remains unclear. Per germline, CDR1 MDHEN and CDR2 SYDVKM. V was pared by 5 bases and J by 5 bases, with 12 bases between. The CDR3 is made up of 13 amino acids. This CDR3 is CASSPGRWYGYTF. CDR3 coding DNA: TGTGCCAGCAGTCCTGGGCGGTGGTATGGCTACACCTTC.

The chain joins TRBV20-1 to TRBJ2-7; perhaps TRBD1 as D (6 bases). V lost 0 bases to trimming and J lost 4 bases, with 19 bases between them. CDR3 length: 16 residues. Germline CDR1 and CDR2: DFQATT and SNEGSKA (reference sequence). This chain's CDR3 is CSAREVGGTTLYEQYF. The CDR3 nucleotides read TGCAGTGCTAGAGAGGTAGGGGGTACGACCTTATACGAGCAGTACTTC.

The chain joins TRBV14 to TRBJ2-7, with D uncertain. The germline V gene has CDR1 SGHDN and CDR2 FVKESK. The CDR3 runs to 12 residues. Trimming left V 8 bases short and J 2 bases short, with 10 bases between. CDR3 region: CASGDLAYEQYF. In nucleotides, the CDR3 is TGTGCCAGCGGGGATCTAGCCTACGAGCAGTACTTC. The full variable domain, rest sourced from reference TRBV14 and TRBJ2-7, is EAGVTQFPSHSVIEKGQTVTLRCDPISGHDNLYWYRRVMGKEIKFLLHFVKESKQDESGMPNNRFLAERTGGTYSTLKVQPAELEDSGVYFCASGDLAYEQYFGPGTRLTVT.

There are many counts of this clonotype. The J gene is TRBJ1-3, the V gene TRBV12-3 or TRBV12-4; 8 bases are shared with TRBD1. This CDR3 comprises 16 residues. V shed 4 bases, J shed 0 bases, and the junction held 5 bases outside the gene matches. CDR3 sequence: CASSSDRGISGNTIYF. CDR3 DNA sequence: TGTGCCAGCAGTTCTGACAGGGGTATCTCTGGAAACACCATATATTTT.

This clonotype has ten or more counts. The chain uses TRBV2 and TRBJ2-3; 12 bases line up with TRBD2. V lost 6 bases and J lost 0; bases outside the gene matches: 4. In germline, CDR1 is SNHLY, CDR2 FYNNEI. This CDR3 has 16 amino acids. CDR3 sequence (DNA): TGTGCCAGCAGACTAGCGGGAGGACTTAGCACAGATACGCAGTATTTT. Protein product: CASRLAGGLSTDTQYF.

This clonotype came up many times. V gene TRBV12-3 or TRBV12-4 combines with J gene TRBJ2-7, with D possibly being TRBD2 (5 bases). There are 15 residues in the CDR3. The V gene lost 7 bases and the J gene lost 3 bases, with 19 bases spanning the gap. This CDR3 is CASKIDGEIGYEQYF. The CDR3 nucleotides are TGTGCCAGCAAGATAGATGGGGAGATCGGCTACGAGCAGTACTTC.

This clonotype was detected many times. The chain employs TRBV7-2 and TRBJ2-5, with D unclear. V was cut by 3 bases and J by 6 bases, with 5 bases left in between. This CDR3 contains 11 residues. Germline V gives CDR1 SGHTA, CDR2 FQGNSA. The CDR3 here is CASSFLQTQYF. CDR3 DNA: TGTGCCAGCAGCTTCCTCCAGACCCAGTACTTC.

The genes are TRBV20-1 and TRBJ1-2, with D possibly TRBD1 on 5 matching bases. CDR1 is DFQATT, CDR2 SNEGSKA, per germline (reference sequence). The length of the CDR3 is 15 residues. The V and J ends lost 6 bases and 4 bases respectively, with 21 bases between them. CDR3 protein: CSARPPGLTSYGYTF. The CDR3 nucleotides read TGCAGTGCCCGACCGCCGGGACTGACGTCCTATGGCTACACCTTC.

The CDR3, as DNA: TGTGCCTGGAGTCACTCCGCAGCGGGGGGTCAGCCCCAGCATTTT. This gives the protein CAWSHSAAGGQPQHF. This sequence joins TRBV30 and TRBJ1-5; a weak D match, TRBD1 (5 bases). Germline V gene data show CDR1 as GTSNPN and CDR2 as SVGIG (reference sequence). The CDR3 spans 15 residues. The V end was cut by 2 bases, the J end by 6 bases, with 17 bases between.

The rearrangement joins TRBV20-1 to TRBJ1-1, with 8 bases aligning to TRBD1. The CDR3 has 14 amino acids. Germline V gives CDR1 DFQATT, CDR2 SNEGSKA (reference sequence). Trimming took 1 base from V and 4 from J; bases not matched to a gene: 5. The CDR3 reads CSARAGGQATEAFF. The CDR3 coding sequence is TGCAGTGCTAGAGCGGGGGGACAGGCCACTGAAGCTTTCTTT.

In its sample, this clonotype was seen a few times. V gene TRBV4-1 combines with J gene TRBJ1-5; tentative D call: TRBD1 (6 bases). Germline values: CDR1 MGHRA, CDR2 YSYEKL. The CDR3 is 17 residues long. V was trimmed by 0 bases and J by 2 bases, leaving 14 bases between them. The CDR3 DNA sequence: TGCGCCAGCAGCCAAGATTTAGGGGGTAGGGGCAATCAGCCCCAGCATTTT. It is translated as CASSQDLGGRGNQPQHF.

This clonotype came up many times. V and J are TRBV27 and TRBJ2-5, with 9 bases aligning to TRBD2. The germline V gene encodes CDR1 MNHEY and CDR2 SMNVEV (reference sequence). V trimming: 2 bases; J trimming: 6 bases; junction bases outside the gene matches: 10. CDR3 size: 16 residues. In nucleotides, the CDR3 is TGTGCCAGCAGTTTAAGCGGCGGGAGGGTTAGTCAGACCCAGTACTTC. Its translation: CASSLSGGRVSQTQYF.

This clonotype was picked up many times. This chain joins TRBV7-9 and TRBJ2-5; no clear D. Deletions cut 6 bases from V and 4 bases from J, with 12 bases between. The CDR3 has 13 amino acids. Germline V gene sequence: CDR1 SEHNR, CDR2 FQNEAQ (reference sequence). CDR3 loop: CASRRRGGETQYF. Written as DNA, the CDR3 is TGTGCCAGCAGACGGAGAGGTGGAGAGACCCAGTACTTC.

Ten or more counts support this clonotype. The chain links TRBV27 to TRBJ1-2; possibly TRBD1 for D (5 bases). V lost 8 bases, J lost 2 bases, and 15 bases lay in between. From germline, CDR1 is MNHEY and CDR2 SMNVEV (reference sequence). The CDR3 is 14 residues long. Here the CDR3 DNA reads TGTGCCAGCCACCCAGCGGGACGGAACTATGGCTACACCTTC. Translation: CASHPAGRNYGYTF.

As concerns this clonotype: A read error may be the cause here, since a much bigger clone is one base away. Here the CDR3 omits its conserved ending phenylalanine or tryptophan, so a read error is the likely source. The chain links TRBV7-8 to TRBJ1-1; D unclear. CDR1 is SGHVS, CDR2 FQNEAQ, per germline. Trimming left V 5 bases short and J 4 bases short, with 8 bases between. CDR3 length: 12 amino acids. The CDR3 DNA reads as TGTGCCAGCAGCCCTACCGGCACTGAAGCTTTCTCT. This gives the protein CASSPTGTEAFS.

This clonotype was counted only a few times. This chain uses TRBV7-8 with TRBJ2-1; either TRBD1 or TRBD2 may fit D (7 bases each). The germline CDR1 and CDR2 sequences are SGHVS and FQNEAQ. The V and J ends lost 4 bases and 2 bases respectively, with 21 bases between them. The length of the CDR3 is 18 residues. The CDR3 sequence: CASSSPGGGGTTYNEQFF. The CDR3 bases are TGTGCCAGCAGCTCTCCGGGGGGAGGGGGCACGACCTACAATGAGCAGTTCTTC. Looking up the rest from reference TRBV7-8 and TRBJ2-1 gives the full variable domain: GAGVSQSPRYKVAKRGQDVALRCDPISGHVSLFWYQQALGQGPEFLTYFQNEAQLDKSGLPSDRFFAERPEGSVSTLKIQRTQQEDSAVYLCASSSPGGGGTTYNEQFFGPGTRLTVL.

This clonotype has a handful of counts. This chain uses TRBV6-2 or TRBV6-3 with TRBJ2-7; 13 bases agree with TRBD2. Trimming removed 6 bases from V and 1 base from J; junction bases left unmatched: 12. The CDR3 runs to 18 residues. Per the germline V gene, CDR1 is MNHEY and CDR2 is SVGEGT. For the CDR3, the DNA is TGTGCCAGCAGCCCCACACGGGGACTAGCGGGAACATCCTACGAGCAGTACTTC. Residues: CASSPTRGLAGTSYEQYF.

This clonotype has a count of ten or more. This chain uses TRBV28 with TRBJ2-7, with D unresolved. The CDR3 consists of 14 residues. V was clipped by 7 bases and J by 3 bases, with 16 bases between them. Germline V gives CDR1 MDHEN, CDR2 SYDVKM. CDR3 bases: TGTGCCAGCACCCTCAGCCTAGGAGTCTACGAGCAGTACTTC. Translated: CASTLSLGVYEQYF.

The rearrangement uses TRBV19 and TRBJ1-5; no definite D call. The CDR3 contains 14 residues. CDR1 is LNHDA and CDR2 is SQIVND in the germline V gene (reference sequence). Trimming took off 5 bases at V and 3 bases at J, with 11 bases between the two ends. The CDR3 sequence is CASSPHQNNQPQHF. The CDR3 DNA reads TGTGCCAGTAGTCCACACCAGAACAATCAGCCCCAGCATTTT.

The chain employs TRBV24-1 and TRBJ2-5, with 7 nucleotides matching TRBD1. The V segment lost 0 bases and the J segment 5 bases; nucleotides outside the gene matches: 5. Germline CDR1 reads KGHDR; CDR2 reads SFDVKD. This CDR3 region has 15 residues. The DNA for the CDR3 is TGTGCCACCAGTGATTTGAGGGACAGTTGGGAGACCCAGTACTTC. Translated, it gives CATSDLRDSWETQYF.

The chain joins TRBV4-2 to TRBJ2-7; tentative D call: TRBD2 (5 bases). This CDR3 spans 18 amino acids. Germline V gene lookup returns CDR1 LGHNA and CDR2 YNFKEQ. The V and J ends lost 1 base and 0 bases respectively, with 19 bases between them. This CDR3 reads CASSQGGAGQRSSYEQYF. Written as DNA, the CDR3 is TGTGCCAGCAGCCAAGGCGGTGCAGGTCAGCGGAGCTCCTACGAGCAGTACTTC.

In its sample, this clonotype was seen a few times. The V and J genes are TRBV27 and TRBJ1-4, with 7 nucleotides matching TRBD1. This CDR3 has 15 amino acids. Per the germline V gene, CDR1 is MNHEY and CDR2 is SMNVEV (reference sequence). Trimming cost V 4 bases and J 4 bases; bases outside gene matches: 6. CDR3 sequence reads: CASSSIRDSNEKLFF. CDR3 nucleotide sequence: TGTGCCAGCAGTTCAATCCGGGACAGTAATGAAAAACTGTTTTTT.

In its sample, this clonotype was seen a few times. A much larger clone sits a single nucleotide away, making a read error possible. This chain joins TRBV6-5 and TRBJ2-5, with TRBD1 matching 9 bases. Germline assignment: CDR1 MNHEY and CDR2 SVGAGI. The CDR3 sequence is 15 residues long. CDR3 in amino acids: CAGSYDRGAQETQYF. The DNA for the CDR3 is TGTGCCGGCAGTTACGACAGGGGGGCCCAAGAGACCCAGTACTTC.